The text below deals with one T cell receptor (beta chain). Its target is unknown. The sample comes from a study of monozygotic twins with cystic fibrosis. For the study at large: Approximately 3.2 micrograms of fragmented DNA underwent around 15 PCR cycles for library preparation.

The CDR3 length is 20 residues. V trimming: 4 bases; J trimming: 0 bases; junction bases outside the gene matches: 20. The germline CDR1 and CDR2 sequences are SGHKS and YYEKEE (reference sequence). TCRdb's table, derived via immunoSEQ multiplex PCR, lists solely in-frame clones and lacks some. The table includes approximately 21,000 clones, approximately 90% detected once. Study observations and caveats: Low clonality (median about 0.0095) suggested a mostly naive repertoire. In this small cohort, shared CDR3 numbers showed no association with age, concordance or disease severity. Monozygotic CF twin pairs shared significantly more nucleotide-identical clonotypes than unrelated CF individuals did.

The sample taken for sequencing was blood. The sequence came from a young woman with cystic fibrosis. The chain uses TRBV5-5 and TRBJ1-1, with TRBD1 identical over 8 bases. CDR3 DNA: TGTGCCAGCAGCGACCGTGGGGATCGGACAGGGATATACATGAACACTGAAGCTTTCTTT. This sequence encodes CASSDRGDRTGIYMNTEAFF.